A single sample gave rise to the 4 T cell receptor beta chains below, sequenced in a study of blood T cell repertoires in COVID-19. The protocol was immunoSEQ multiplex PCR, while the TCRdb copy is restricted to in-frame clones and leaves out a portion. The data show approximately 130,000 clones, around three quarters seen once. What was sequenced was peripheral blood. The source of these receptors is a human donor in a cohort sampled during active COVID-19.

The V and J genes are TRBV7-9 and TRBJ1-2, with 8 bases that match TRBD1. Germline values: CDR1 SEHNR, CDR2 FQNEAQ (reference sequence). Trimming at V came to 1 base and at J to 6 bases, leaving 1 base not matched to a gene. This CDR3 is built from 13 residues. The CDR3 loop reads CASSLVTGDGYTF. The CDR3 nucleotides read TGTGCCAGCAGCTTAGTGACAGGGGATGGCTACACCTTC.

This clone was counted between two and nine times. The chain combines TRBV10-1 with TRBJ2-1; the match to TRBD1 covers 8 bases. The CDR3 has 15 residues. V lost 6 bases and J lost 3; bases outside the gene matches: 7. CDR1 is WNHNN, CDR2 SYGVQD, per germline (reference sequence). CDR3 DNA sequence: TGCGCCAGCAGCGCAACGACAGGGGTCTACAATGAGCAGTTCTTC. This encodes CASSATTGVYNEQFF.

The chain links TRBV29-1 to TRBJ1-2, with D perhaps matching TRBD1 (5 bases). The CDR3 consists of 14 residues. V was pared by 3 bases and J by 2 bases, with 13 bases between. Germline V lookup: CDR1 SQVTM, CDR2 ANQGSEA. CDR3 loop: CSVERQGWNYGYTF. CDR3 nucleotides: TGCAGCGTTGAGAGGCAGGGATGGAACTATGGCTACACCTTC.

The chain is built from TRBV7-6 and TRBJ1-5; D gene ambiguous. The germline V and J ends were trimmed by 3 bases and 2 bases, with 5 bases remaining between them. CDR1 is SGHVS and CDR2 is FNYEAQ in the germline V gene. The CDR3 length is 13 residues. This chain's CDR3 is CASSFLGNQPQHF. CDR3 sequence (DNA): TGTGCCAGCAGCTTTTTAGGCAATCAGCCCCAGCATTTT.